Below, 18 T cell receptor beta chains from the same sample are listed, as sequenced in a study of metastatic and nonmetastatic thyroid tumors. With MiXCR, TCRdb reprocessed the PCR reads. The sample shows about 93,000 clones, more than 9.5% of them seen only once. Patients underwent thyroid surgery, and none had received any treatment before it. Sequencing was carried out using blood. Receptors were obtained from a female donor with papillary thyroid cancer or a benign thyroid nodule (not recorded which). Some clones in this sample may be carry-over from other donors' samples.

The chain combines TRBV28 with TRBJ1-1; no firm D call. Germline CDR1 is MDHEN and CDR2 is SYDVKM. Between the trimmed V and J ends, which lost 7 bases and 7 bases, there was a span of 16 bases. This CDR3 spans 13 amino acids. The DNA of the CDR3 is TGTGCCAGCACCGGGGATGAGGGTGTTGAAGCTTTCTTT. Protein: CASTGDEGVEAFF.

This clone was counted ten times or more. J is TRBJ2-7 and V is TRBV6-1, with 9 bases matching TRBD2. Germline CDR1 is MNHNS and CDR2 is SASEGT. V lost 6 bases to trimming and J lost 6 bases; unmatched junction nucleotides: 15. CDR3 length: 16 amino acids. Here the CDR3 reads CASRHQGSGSPSEQYF. For the CDR3, the DNA is TGTGCCAGCAGACACCAGGGTAGCGGGAGTCCGAGCGAGCAGTACTTC.

This clone was detected ten times or more. The V call is TRBV3-1, the J call TRBJ2-7, with TRBD2 matching over 7 bases. The germline V gene has CDR1 LGHDT and CDR2 YNNKEL (reference sequence). With V trimmed by 5 bases and J by 6 bases, 7 bases remained unmatched. The CDR3 spans 13 residues. This chain's CDR3 is CASSYGLDLEQYF. CDR3 nucleotides: TGTGCCAGCAGCTACGGACTAGACCTCGAGCAGTACTTC.

There are many counts of this clone. The V gene is TRBV6-2 or TRBV6-3, the J gene TRBJ2-7, with 10 bases matching TRBD1. The germline V gene encodes CDR1 MNHEY and CDR2 SVGEGT. Germline trimming cut 7 bases from V and 6 bases from J; bases unmatched to any gene: 6. The CDR3 runs to 13 residues. CDR3 residues: CASTDRGPGEQYF. The CDR3, as DNA: TGTGCCAGCACCGACAGGGGGCCTGGCGAGCAGTACTTC.

In this sample, this clone turned up many times. J is TRBJ1-1 and V is TRBV6-1; the D gene is possibly TRBD1 (6 bases). The CDR3 consists of 14 residues. Trimming removed 5 bases from V and 4 bases from J, with 14 bases in between. The V gene's germline CDR1 is MNHNS and CDR2 SASEGT. The CDR3 nucleotides read TGTGCCAGCAGTTTCAAACAGGGTACCACTGAAGCTTTCTTT. It specifies CASSFKQGTTEAFF.

This clone has a count of ten or more. The chain couples TRBV19 to TRBJ1-1, with TRBD1 as a possible D gene (6 bases). The CDR3 extends over 15 amino acids. V lost 8 bases, J lost 3 bases, and 19 bases lay in between. The germline V gene encodes CDR1 LNHDA and CDR2 SQIVND (reference sequence). DNA for the CDR3: TGTGCCAGTGTAACAAGGAGGGGGATGGACACTGAAGCTTTCTTT. It is translated as CASVTRRGMDTEAFF.

This clone showed up many times. This chain uses TRBV3-1 with TRBJ1-2, with 8 bases fitting TRBD1. The CDR3 contains 14 residues. Germline CDR1 is LGHDT and CDR2 is YNNKEL (reference sequence). J lost 8 bases, V lost 4 bases, and 9 bases had no gene match. The CDR3 here is CASSLTDRVGGYTF. The CDR3 bases are TGTGCCAGCAGCCTAACGGACAGGGTGGGGGGCTACACCTTC.

Ten or more counts support this clone. CDR3 nucleotide sequence: TGTGCCAGCAGCTTAGGAGGAGTGGTCTCTGGAAACACCATATATTTT. This gives the protein CASSLGGVVSGNTIYF. The chain couples TRBV11-2 to TRBJ1-3; unclear D gene. The CDR3 has 16 residues. V was clipped by 1 base and J by 0 bases, with 10 bases between them. Germline CDR1 and CDR2: SGHAT and FQNNGV.

At least ten counts were recorded for this clone. The gene calls are TRBV4-3 and TRBJ2-5; 8 bases are a match to TRBD2. Unmatched junction bases numbered 1, after V lost 0 bases and J lost 7 bases. The CDR3 contains 13 residues. CDR1 is LGHNA, CDR2 YSLEER, per germline. Written as DNA, the CDR3 is TGCGCCAGCAGCCAAGATCGGGAGGGGACCCAGTACTTC. Translated, it gives CASSQDREGTQYF.

This clone showed up many times. The genes are TRBV6-2 or TRBV6-3 and TRBJ2-5; 7 positions match TRBD1. The CDR3 contains 16 residues. Germline values: CDR1 MNHEY, CDR2 SVGEGT. Trimming removed 7 bases from V and 2 bases from J; junction bases left unmatched: 13. The chain's CDR3 is CASIQPNRGGQETQYF. The DNA of the CDR3 is TGTGCCAGCATCCAACCAAACAGGGGTGGGCAAGAGACCCAGTACTTC.

The table lists this clone with many counts. The chain joins TRBV14 to TRBJ2-1; 7 bases map to TRBD1. Germline CDR1 and CDR2: SGHDN and FVKESK. The junction had 15 bases not matched to a gene; V was cut back by 1 base and J by 6 bases. The CDR3 has 18 residues. The CDR3: CASSQGVDRTGRSNEQFF. The DNA of the CDR3 is TGTGCCAGCAGCCAAGGGGTAGATAGGACAGGCCGATCCAATGAGCAGTTCTTC.

This clone was found many times. At one of its ends the junction is not consistent with the germline gene, which may arise from a read error. This CDR3 is also generated by other DNA sequences in the sample. This rearrangement joins TRBV3-1 to TRBJ2-1; D gene uncertain. The germline CDR1 and CDR2 sequences are LGHDT and YNNKEL (reference sequence). This CDR3 has 14 amino acids. Written as DNA, the CDR3 is TGTGCCAGCAGCCAAGTCTCCCATCGGAATGAGCAGTTTTTC. Translated: CASSQVSHRNEQFF.

The V call is TRBV4-2, the J call TRBJ1-2, with D possibly TRBD1 on 5 matching bases. The CDR3 is made up of 16 amino acids. Germline loops: CDR1 LGHNA, CDR2 YNFKEQ. V dropped 1 base and J dropped 4 bases, with 16 bases sitting between them. The DNA of the CDR3 is TGTGCCAGCAGCCAAGGACAAACCCGGACAACCTATGGCTACACCTTC. It specifies CASSQGQTRTTYGYTF.

Remarks on this clone: A read error may explain this, as a much larger clone is one base away. The identical CDR3 is also encoded by other nucleotide sequences in the sample. This sequence joins TRBV3-1 and TRBJ1-5; no clear D. CDR1 and CDR2 from the germline V gene are LGHDT and YNNKEL (reference sequence). The CDR3 extends over 18 amino acids. Here the CDR3 reads CASSQENGGLTINQPQHF. CDR3 DNA: TGTGCTAGCAGCCAAGAAAATGGCGGCCTAACAATAAATCAGCCCCAGCATTTT.

This clone came up many times. CDR3 amino acids: CASSPGLTDTQYF. The CDR3 DNA follows: TGTGCCAGCTCACCAGGATTGACAGATACGCAGTATTTT. The chain has TRBV18 and TRBJ2-3; D not certain. The germline CDR1 and CDR2 sequences are KGHSH and LQKENI. CDR3 length: 13 residues. The V gene lost 2 bases and the J gene lost 3 bases, with 6 bases spanning the gap.

Only a few counts were recorded for this clone. J is TRBJ2-5 and V is TRBV20-1; D is unclear. The V and J ends lost 0 bases and 1 base respectively, with 9 bases between them. In germline, CDR1 is DFQATT, CDR2 SNEGSKA (reference sequence). The CDR3 is 14 amino acids. The CDR3 is CSARDGSSQETQYF. Written as DNA, the CDR3 is TGCAGTGCTAGAGATGGTTCCTCCCAAGAGACCCAGTACTTC.

This rearrangement joins TRBV7-2 to TRBJ1-1, with TRBD1 matching over 8 bases. Germline trimming cut 5 bases from V and 5 bases from J; bases unmatched to any gene: 10. Germline lookup yields CDR1 SGHTA and CDR2 FQGNSA. The CDR3 consists of 15 residues. CDR3 coding DNA: TGTGCCAGCAGCCAAGACTGGACAGGGAGAACTGAAGCTTTCTTT. Its protein is CASSQDWTGRTEAFF.

This clone was counted a few times. It may be a read error: a sequence one base away is much more abundant. Additional DNA sequences in this sample encode the identical CDR3. V is TRBV10-3 and J is TRBJ1-5; D gene ambiguous. CDR3 size: 14 residues. V was shortened by 6 bases and J by 7 bases, with 16 bases between the two germline ends. Germline V gene sequence: CDR1 ENHRY, CDR2 SYGVKD. CDR3 amino acids: CAISPTGLQQPQHF. As DNA, the CDR3 is TGTGCCATCAGCCCTACGGGGTTGCAACAGCCCCAGCATTTT.